The subject of this entry is one T cell receptor beta chain. Profiled with immunoSEQ multiplex PCR; TCRdb holds only in-frame clones, not every one. The table has about 36,000 clones, roughly 91% seen once. The data were obtained in a study of T cell changes during pregnancy in multiple sclerosis. Germline V lookup: CDR1 MDHEN, CDR2 SYDVKM. The CDR3 is 13 residues long. V was shortened by 0 bases and J by 8 bases, with 10 bases between the two germline ends. Sequenced here: CD4+ T cells from peripheral blood mononuclear cells, sampled in the second trimester of pregnancy. The chain links TRBV28 to TRBJ1-2, with a weak D call TRBD1 (6 bases). This receptor was identified in a female donor in good health, enrolled as a control in a pregnancy study. CDR3: CASSLWGARGYTF. Here the CDR3 DNA reads TGTGCCAGCAGTTTATGGGGGGCGCGGGGCTACACCTTC.